Listed here are 27 T cell receptor beta chains from one sample, sequenced in a study of CD8 T cells in Susac syndrome. cDNA came from around 0.5 to 1 ug RNA primed by random hexamers. TCRdb processed the immunoSEQ multiplex PCR reads anew with MiXCR; each CDR3 protein has one entry. Of 65,000 to 75,000 distinct CDR3 sequences in the sample, 95% were seen once. Sequenced material: CD8+ T cells from PBMCs. Receptor source: a human donor in good health.

The rearrangement links TRBV28 to TRBJ2-5, with TRBD2 matching over 8 bases. CDR1 MDHEN and CDR2 SYDVKM come from the germline V gene. Trimming removed 6 bases from V and 3 bases from J; junction bases left unmatched: 12. CDR3 length: 16 amino acids. CDR3 sequence (DNA): TGTGCCAGCAGCAACCCTTGGCGGGGGGAGAAAGAGACCCAGTACTTC. Translating it yields CASSNPWRGEKETQYF.

This chain links TRBV29-1 with TRBJ1-4, with D possibly matching TRBD1 (6 bases). V dropped 6 bases and J dropped 4 bases, with 12 bases sitting between them. Per germline, CDR1 SQVTM and CDR2 ANQGSEA. This CDR3 is 13 amino acids long. Here the CDR3 DNA reads TGCAGCGTACGAGCGGACAGTAATGAAAAACTGTTTTTT. Its translation is CSVRADSNEKLFF.

The chain couples TRBV20-1 to TRBJ2-1; D is ambiguous. Trimming removed 0 bases from V and 0 bases from J, with 12 bases in between. The CDR3 runs 16 residues. Germline V CDR1 and CDR2: DFQATT, SNEGSKA (reference sequence). The CDR3 reads CSARENSASSYNEQFF. The CDR3 DNA sequence: TGCAGTGCTAGAGAGAACAGCGCCAGCTCCTACAATGAGCAGTTCTTC.

The count of this clonotype is one. CDR3 residues: CASSHRNPFGQGAPNTEAFF. CDR3 DNA sequence: TGTGCCAGCAGCCATCGAAACCCTTTTGGACAGGGGGCGCCGAACACTGAAGCTTTCTTT. The gene calls are TRBV3-1 and TRBJ1-1; 11 bases match TRBD1. Unmatched junction bases numbered 16, after V lost 3 bases and J lost 1 base. CDR1 and CDR2 from the germline V gene are LGHDT and YNNKEL (reference sequence). The CDR3 length is 20 residues.

The V and J genes are TRBV11-1 and TRBJ2-2; TRBD2 agrees at 8 bases. CDR3 length: 16 residues. V was clipped by 5 bases and J by 2 bases; unmatched bases: 7. Germline loops: CDR1 SGHAT, CDR2 FQDESV (reference sequence). In nucleotides, the CDR3 is TGTGCCAGCAGCGTCTGGCGGGGGGAAAACACCGGGGAGCTGTTTTTT. Its protein is CASSVWRGENTGELFF. The full variable domain, in which reference TRBV11-1 and TRBJ2-2 provide the parts outside the CDR3, is EAEVAQSPRYKITEKSQAVAFWCDPISGHATLYWYRQILGQGPELLVQFQDESVVDDSQLPKDRFSAERLKGVDSTLKIQPAELGDSAMYLCASSVWRGENTGELFFGEGSRLTVL.

The rearrangement links TRBV11-2 to TRBJ1-1, with D unresolved. CDR1 is SGHAT, CDR2 FQNNGV, per germline. The CDR3 sequence is 13 residues long. With 5 bases removed from V and 7 bases from J, the gap between germline ends came to 14 bases. The CDR3 spells CASSPSGVDEAFF. The CDR3 DNA is TGTGCCAGCAGCCCCAGTGGGGTAGATGAAGCTTTCTTT.

This chain connects TRBV28 to TRBJ2-7; possibly TRBD2 for D (5 bases). Trimming cost V 4 bases and J 1 base, with 14 bases left between them. CDR3 length: 15 amino acids. The germline V gene encodes CDR1 MDHEN and CDR2 SYDVKM. CDR3 amino acids: CASSSTIEGSYEQYF. The CDR3 region has the DNA TGTGCCAGCAGTTCAACAATTGAGGGATCCTACGAGCAGTACTTC. The whole variable domain, remainder taken from reference TRBV28 and TRBJ2-7, is DVKVTQSSRYLVKRTGEKVFLECVQDMDHENMFWYRQDPGLGLRLIYFSYDVKMKEKGDIPEGYSVSREKKERFSLILESASTNQTSMYLCASSSTIEGSYEQYFGPGTRLTVT.

The gene calls are TRBV27 and TRBJ2-3; no firm D call. The V end lost 2 bases, the J end lost 9 bases, and 12 bases lay between the germline ends. This CDR3 spans 13 amino acids. Germline assignment: CDR1 MNHEY and CDR2 SMNVEV (reference sequence). The CDR3 loop reads CASSLGRPHTQYF. The CDR3 DNA sequence: TGTGCCAGCAGTTTAGGTCGACCCCACACGCAGTATTTT.

The CDR3 spells CASSRTPGNQYEQYF. The CDR3 nucleotides are TGTGCCAGCAGCCGAACCCCGGGGAATCAGTACGAGCAGTACTTC. V gene TRBV7-9 combines with J gene TRBJ2-7, with a possible D match to TRBD2 (5 bases). V dropped 5 bases and J dropped 4 bases, with 18 bases sitting between them. This CDR3 has 15 residues. Germline CDR1 reads SEHNR; CDR2 reads FQNEAQ (reference sequence).

CDR3 amino acids: CASSPSGLASETQYF. Written as DNA, the CDR3 is TGTGCCAGCAGTCCTTCGGGACTAGCAAGCGAGACCCAGTACTTC. The chain carries TRBV12-3 or TRBV12-4 and TRBJ2-5; 9 nucleotides agree with TRBD2. The CDR3 covers 15 residues. J gave up 5 bases and V 5 bases, and 9 bases lay outside the gene matches.

V and J are TRBV14 and TRBJ1-1; perhaps TRBD1 as D (5 bases). The CDR3 is 14 amino acids. Trimming removed 1 base from V and 1 base from J, with 7 bases in between. From germline, CDR1 is SGHDN and CDR2 FVKESK. The CDR3 reads CASSQGDGNTEAFF. CDR3 DNA: TGTGCCAGCAGCCAAGGGGACGGGAACACTGAAGCTTTCTTT.

This clonotype has a single count. The genes are TRBV4-1 and TRBJ2-7; D is uncertain. Germline V gene data show CDR1 as MGHRA and CDR2 as YSYEKL. The CDR3 runs to 13 residues. V was shortened by 2 bases and J by 4 bases, with 9 bases between the two germline ends. The chain's CDR3 is CASSQQDGYEQYF. CDR3 bases: TGCGCCAGCAGCCAACAAGACGGTTACGAGCAGTACTTC.

The chain uses TRBV13 and TRBJ2-7, with TRBD1 matching 7 bases. The germline gives CDR1 PRHDT, CDR2 FYEKMQ (reference sequence). After removal of 5 bases from V and 5 bases from J, the junction contained 12 bases not matched to a gene. CDR3 length: 15 residues. The CDR3 DNA is TGTGCCAGCAGCCCGGGGACAGTTCCTCCTAACGAGCAGTACTTC. Residues: CASSPGTVPPNEQYF.

The chain combines TRBV4-1 with TRBJ1-1, with a possible D match to TRBD1 (5 bases). The CDR3 totals 17 residues. From germline, CDR1 is MGHRA and CDR2 YSYEKL. Trimming removed 2 bases from V and 3 bases from J, with 19 bases in between. The CDR3 spells CASSQRGVGIADTEAFF. The CDR3 nucleotides are TGCGCCAGCAGCCAACGGGGGGTAGGTATTGCCGACACTGAAGCTTTCTTT.

This chain uses TRBV2 with TRBJ1-4, with D perhaps TRBD1 (5 bases). Trimming took 4 bases from V and 7 from J, leaving 19 bases between them. The germline CDR1 and CDR2 sequences are SNHLY and FYNNEI. The CDR3 is made up of 16 amino acids. CDR3 sequence (DNA): TGTGCCAGCAGTGTCCCCCGGGCAGGGCATTTTGAAAAACTGTTTTTT. This codes for CASSVPRAGHFEKLFF.

V is TRBV4-2 and J is TRBJ1-6, with TRBD1 identical over 8 bases. From germline, CDR1 is LGHNA and CDR2 YNFKEQ. The CDR3 runs 16 residues. Trimming removed 7 bases from V and 9 bases from J; junction bases left unmatched: 14. DNA of the CDR3: TGTGCCAGCACCCAGGGGGCAGGCAGCGAGGGTTCACCCCTCCACTTT. This encodes CASTQGAGSEGSPLHF.

The DNA of the CDR3 is TGCGCCAGCGGGATTAGCGGGGGGAGCTACGAGCAGTACTTC. Translating gives CASGISGGSYEQYF. The chain is built from TRBV4-1 and TRBJ2-7; 10 positions agree with TRBD2. V lost 8 bases, J lost 3 bases, and 7 bases stayed unmatched. Per the germline V gene, CDR1 is MGHRA and CDR2 is YSYEKL. The CDR3 length is 14 residues.

This chain connects TRBV5-1 to TRBJ2-3; 9 bases fit TRBD1. Unmatched junction bases numbered 10, after V lost 5 bases and J lost 9 bases. The CDR3 has 14 residues. CDR1 and CDR2 from the germline V gene are SGHRS and YFSETQ. The CDR3, as DNA: TGCGCCAGCAGTCCCTCGGACAGGGGTGACACGCAGTATTTT. Amino acids: CASSPSDRGDTQYF.

The chain joins TRBV20-1 to TRBJ1-1, with TRBD1 identical over 7 bases. V was clipped by 6 bases and J by 0 bases; unmatched bases: 7. The CDR3 is made up of 14 amino acids. Looked up from germline, CDR1 is DFQATT and CDR2 is SNEGSKA (reference sequence). Here the CDR3 reads CSAWDSPMNTEAFF. In DNA, the CDR3 is TGCAGTGCCTGGGACAGTCCAATGAACACTGAAGCTTTCTTT.

The chain recombines TRBV27 with TRBJ2-7; D unclear. Per the germline V gene, CDR1 is MNHEY and CDR2 is SMNVEV (reference sequence). This CDR3 comprises 14 residues. The germline V and J ends were trimmed by 2 bases and 0 bases, with 8 bases remaining between them. CDR3 in DNA: TGTGCCAGCAGTTTAATCCCAGCCTCCTACGAGCAGTACTTC. Translation gives CASSLIPASYEQYF.

The chain couples TRBV29-1 to TRBJ1-1; weak D call: TRBD1 (6 bases). Germline V lookup: CDR1 SQVTM, CDR2 ANQGSEA. The ends were cut back, 4 bases at V and 0 bases at J, with 15 bases in the middle. The CDR3 consists of 15 residues. CDR3 bases: TGCAGCGTTGTTGGGGGCCAAATTTTGAACACTGAAGCTTTCTTT. Its protein product is CSVVGGQILNTEAFF. Full variable domain (rest looked up from reference TRBV29-1 and TRBJ1-1): SAVISQKPSRDICQRGTSLTIQCQVDSQVTMMFWYRQQPGQSLTLIATANQGSEATYESGFVIDKFPISRPNLTFSTLTVSNMSPEDSSIYLCSVVGGQILNTEAFFGQGTRLTVV.

The rearrangement links TRBV12-3 or TRBV12-4 to TRBJ1-5; D not certain. Trimming left V 4 bases short and J 7 bases short, with 8 bases between. The CDR3 has 12 residues. CDR3 amino acids: CASSSAGQPQHF. CDR3 bases: TGTGCCAGCAGTTCCGCGGGCCAGCCCCAGCATTTT.

This chain joins TRBV4-3 and TRBJ2-3; 10 nucleotides match TRBD2. J was trimmed by 2 bases and V by 0 bases; bases with no gene match: 8. The CDR3 has 18 residues. CDR1 is LGHNA and CDR2 is YSLEER in the germline V gene. In DNA form, the CDR3 reads TGCGCCAGCAGCCAAGATATAACTAGCGGGGCGTCCACAGATACGCAGTATTTT. Residues: CASSQDITSGASTDTQYF.

For the CDR3, the DNA is TGTGCCAGCAGCAGGACAGGGGCCCAGCCCCAGCATTTT. Its protein product is CASSRTGAQPQHF. The rearrangement joins TRBV4-2 to TRBJ1-5; 9 bases fit TRBD1. Trimming took 5 bases from V and 7 from J; bases not matched to a gene: 3. This CDR3 contains 13 residues. Germline V gene data show CDR1 as LGHNA and CDR2 as YNFKEQ.

The rearrangement joins TRBV5-1 to TRBJ2-7; D is unclear. CDR1 is SGHRS and CDR2 is YFSETQ in the germline V gene. The length of the CDR3 is 12 residues. Trimming removed 5 bases from V and 1 base from J, with 7 bases in between. The CDR3 reads CASRDGSYEQYF. In DNA form, the CDR3 reads TGCGCCAGCAGGGACGGATCCTACGAGCAGTACTTC. The full variable domain, completed using reference TRBV5-1 and TRBJ2-7, is KAGVTQTPRYLIKTRGQQVTLSCSPISGHRSVSWYQQTPGQGLQFLFEYFSETQRNKGNFPGRFSGRQFSNSRSEMNVSTLELGDSALYLCASRDGSYEQYFGPGTRLTVT.

The chain couples TRBV27 to TRBJ2-7; the match to TRBD2 covers 10 bases. The CDR3 extends over 16 amino acids. Trimming at V came to 0 bases and at J to 3 bases, leaving 5 bases not matched to a gene. Germline CDR1 is MNHEY and CDR2 is SMNVEV (reference sequence). CDR3 region: CASSLSRAGGFYEQYF. The CDR3 DNA reads TGTGCCAGCAGTTTATCTCGAGCGGGGGGGTTCTACGAGCAGTACTTC.

The chain is built from TRBV9 and TRBJ1-2, with D tentatively TRBD1 (5 bases). This CDR3 has 16 residues. CDR1 is SGDLS, CDR2 YYNGEE, per germline. V lost 4 bases and J lost 6, with 22 bases in between. Here the CDR3 reads CASSPPGRDANHGYTF. Written as DNA, the CDR3 is TGTGCCAGCAGCCCCCCGGGTCGGGACGCCAACCATGGCTACACCTTC. Variable domain in full (rest from reference TRBV9 and TRBJ1-2): DSGVTQTPKHLITATGQRVTLRCSPRSGDLSVYWYQQSLDQGLQFLIQYYNGEERAKGNILERFSAQQFPDLHSELNLSSLELGDSALYFCASSPPGRDANHGYTFGSGTRLTVV.